This T cell receptor beta chain was sequenced for a study of cytomegalovirus exposure and HLA in healthy donors. With respect to this clone: Its antigen is currently unknown.

The germline V gene has CDR1 LGHNA and CDR2 YNFKEQ. The CDR3 length is 13 residues. Trimming pared 4 bases from V and 5 bases from J, leaving 9 bases between. The PCR employed 60 Vbeta primers together with 13 Jbeta primers. Sequencing was performed with immunoSEQ multiplex PCR; in TCRdb, only in-frame clones are kept and a portion is missing. Counted here are around 250,000 clones, about 81% occurring once; the ten biggest clones make up less than 9%. The study's findings and limits: Most observed TCR sequences were rare, whereas some public TCRs were detected in many donors. Roughly even sequencing depth across donors was the assumption behind the presence/absence analyses. Among TCR beta chains of equal frequency, HLA-associated ones were more clonally expanded in a later analysis. Reportedly, fewer N-insertions than the approximately 700-donor mean appeared in an Asian-associated ancestry cluster in a later analysis.

The source material was PBMCs. The rearrangement uses TRBV4-2 and TRBJ1-5; perhaps TRBD1 as D (5 bases). This receptor was obtained from an older woman in good health and CMV-seropositive. In nucleotides, the CDR3 is TGTGCCAGCAGCCGACAAGGGGATCAGCCCCAGCATTTT. Its protein is CASSRQGDQPQHF.